This T cell receptor (beta chain) was sequenced for a study of blood T cells in healthy people across ages. Caucasian, healthy and from Russia, the donors were aged between roughly 6 and 95. A second roughly 7 to 11 cycle PCR used barcoded and J-beta primers. TCRdb itself ran the 5' RACE reads through MiXCR, one entry per CDR3 protein. Of 760,000 or so distinct CDR3 sequences listed, 25% are singletons. The same specimen was also included in a second study, on T cells of mothers and their children.

Sequenced: blood. The TCR was taken from a boy aged 5 to 17 in good health.

Here the CDR3 reads CASSPLSSETQYF. The CDR3, as DNA: TGTGCCAGCAGTCCCCTAAGCTCAGAGACCCAGTACTTC. The genes are TRBV27 and TRBJ2-5; D gene unclear. Germline V CDR1 and CDR2: MNHEY, SMNVEV (reference sequence). The CDR3 runs to 13 residues. Trimming removed 5 bases at V and 4 bases at J, with 11 bases between.